These T cell receptor beta chains were read from a single sample in a study of regulatory T cells in long-lasting Graves disease. In TCRdb, the multiplex PCR reads were re-called with MiXCR into one record per CDR3 protein. The table shows about 460,000 distinct CDR3 sequences, with less than 25% occurring only once. Sequenced material: peripheral blood mononuclear cells (PBMCs), taken when the disease was refractory, from a patient treated with antithyroid drugs. The receptors derive from a female donor with Graves disease. CDR3s leave out the opening cysteine and the closing phenylalanine or tryptophan.

v_call cdr3_aa
TRBV12-3/TRBV12-4 ASSLSAGGKQPQH
TRBV28 ASSSNSGTANTEAF
TRBV15 ATSRDFQLATEAF
TRBV20-1 SASSTANTGELF
TRBV19 ASTQGRGQETQY
TRBV2 ASSEKTRNTEAF
TRBV10-1 ASSDREEGYT
TRBV28 ASSFSARTDEAF
TRBV20-1 SARAVGPLTYEQY
TRBV29-1 SVAGANTEAF
TRBV6-1 ASSTASLTGEAF
TRBV15 ATSRDIANRNEKLF
TRBV2 ASSARKNNEQF
TRBV18 ASSPRQGNSYEQY
TRBV6-2/TRBV6-3 ASTPRRGSYEQY
TRBV10-3 AISDGQKYNGYT
TRBV28 AAEGRTYEQY
TRBV28 ASIPTAPSDNEQF
TRBV11-3 ASSPSTGMNTEAF
TRBV3-1 ASSQESWGQYSPLH
TRBV30 ARESYSTDTQY
TRBV5-1 ASSIQSSGNTIY
TRBV11-3 ASSLSRTGIQY
TRBV24-1 ATSDGTVSYGYT
TRBV7-2 TSRAPGIYGYT
TRBV2 ASSPRDRSYNEQF
TRBV6-1 ASRGEVFGGTEAF
TRBV6-1 ASNPTGRYTEAF
TRBV7-8 ASSLLAGEHGYT
TRBV7-3 ASSSGTIVAPYEQY
TRBV14 ASSQDWWGTRANTGELF
TRBV12-3/TRBV12-4 ASNSGGPGNTIY
TRBV5-6 ASSLTTDRYEQY
TRBV12-3/TRBV12-4 ASRFGQNYGYT
TRBV6-1 ASSHRGSGGPYEQY
TRBV20-1 SARTGLDYEQY
TRBV7-2 ASSLGPVSNQPQH
TRBV4-3 ASSQETGRSNTEAF
TRBV7-2 ASSLGQGYIQY
TRBV5-1 ASSSTGSGANVLT
TRBV29-1 SVGTGVRETQY
TRBV12-3/TRBV12-4 ASSRDRGASPLH